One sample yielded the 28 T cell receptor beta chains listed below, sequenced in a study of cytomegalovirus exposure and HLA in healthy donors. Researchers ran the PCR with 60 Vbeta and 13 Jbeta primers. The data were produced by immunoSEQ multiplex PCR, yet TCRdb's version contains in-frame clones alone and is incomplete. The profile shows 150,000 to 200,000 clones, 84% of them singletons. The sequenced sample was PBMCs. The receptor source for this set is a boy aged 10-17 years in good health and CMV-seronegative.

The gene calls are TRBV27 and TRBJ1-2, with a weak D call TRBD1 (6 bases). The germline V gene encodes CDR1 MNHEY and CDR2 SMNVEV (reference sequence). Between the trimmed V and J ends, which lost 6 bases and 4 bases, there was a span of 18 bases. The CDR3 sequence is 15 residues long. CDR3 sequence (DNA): TGTGCCAGCAGCCACGACAGAACAGGGCGCTATGGCTACACCTTC. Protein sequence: CASSHDRTGRYGYTF.

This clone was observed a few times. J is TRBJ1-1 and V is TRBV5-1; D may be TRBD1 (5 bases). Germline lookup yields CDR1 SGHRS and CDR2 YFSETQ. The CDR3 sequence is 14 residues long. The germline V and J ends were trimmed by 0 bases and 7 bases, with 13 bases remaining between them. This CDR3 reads CASSLVTGVGEAFF. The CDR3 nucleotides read TGCGCCAGCAGCTTGGTGACGGGGGTTGGTGAAGCTTTCTTT.

CDR3 nucleotides: TGTGCTAGTGTCCTAAAGGGACTGGACACAGATACGCAGTATTTT. Translated: CASVLKGLDTDTQYF. The V and J genes are TRBV12-5 and TRBJ2-3, with a weak D call TRBD2 (6 bases). Deletions cut 7 bases from V and 2 bases from J, with 16 bases between. From germline, CDR1 is LGHNT and CDR2 FRNRAP. CDR3 length: 15 amino acids.

The CDR3 reads CATSRDPGNGKSKLFF. The CDR3 coding sequence is TGTGCCACCAGCAGAGATCCGGGAAACGGGAAGAGCAAACTGTTTTTT. This sequence joins TRBV15 and TRBJ1-4; D unresolved. Germline-derived CDR1 and CDR2 are LNHNV and YYDKDF (reference sequence). This CDR3 region has 16 residues. V lost 0 bases and J 11 bases, leaving 19 bases between the germline ends.

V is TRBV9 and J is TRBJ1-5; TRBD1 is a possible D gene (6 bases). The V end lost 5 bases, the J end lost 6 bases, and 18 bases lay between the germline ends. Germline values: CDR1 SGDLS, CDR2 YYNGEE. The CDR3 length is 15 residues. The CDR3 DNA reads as TGTGCCAGCAGTCGGGGGGCGCGTGAAGGTCAGCCCCAGCATTTT. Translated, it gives CASSRGAREGQPQHF.

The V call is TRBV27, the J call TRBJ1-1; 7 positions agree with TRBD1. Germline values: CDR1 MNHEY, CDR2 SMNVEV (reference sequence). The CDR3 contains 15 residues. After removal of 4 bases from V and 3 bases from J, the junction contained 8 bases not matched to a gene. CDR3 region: CASSSDRVRDTEAFF. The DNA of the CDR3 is TGTGCCAGCAGTTCAGACAGGGTTAGGGACACTGAAGCTTTCTTT.

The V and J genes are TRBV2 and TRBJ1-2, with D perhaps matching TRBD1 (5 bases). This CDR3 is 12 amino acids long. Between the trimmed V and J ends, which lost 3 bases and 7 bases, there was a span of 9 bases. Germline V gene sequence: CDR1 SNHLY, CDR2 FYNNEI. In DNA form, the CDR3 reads TGTGCCAGCAGTGAGCAGGGATTTGGCTACACCTTC. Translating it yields CASSEQGFGYTF.

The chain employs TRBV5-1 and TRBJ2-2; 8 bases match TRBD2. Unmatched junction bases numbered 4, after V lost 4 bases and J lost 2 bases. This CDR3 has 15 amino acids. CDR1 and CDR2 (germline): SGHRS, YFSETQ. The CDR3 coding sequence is TGCGCCAGCAGCCCGGGGGGGGCCAACACCGGGGAGCTGTTTTTT. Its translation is CASSPGGANTGELFF.

The CDR3 sequence is CASSYLNHRGTGELFF. As DNA, the CDR3 is TGTGCCAGCAGTTACTTGAACCATCGCGGAACCGGGGAGCTGTTTTTT. V gene TRBV6-5 combines with J gene TRBJ2-2; D gene uncertain. Deletions cut 1 base from V and 5 bases from J, with 14 bases between. Germline V gene data show CDR1 as MNHEY and CDR2 as SVGAGI. CDR3 length: 16 amino acids.

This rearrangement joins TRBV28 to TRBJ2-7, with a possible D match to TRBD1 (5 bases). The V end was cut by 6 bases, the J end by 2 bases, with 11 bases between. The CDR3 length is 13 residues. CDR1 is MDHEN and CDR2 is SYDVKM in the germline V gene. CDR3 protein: CASRTPGTYEQYF. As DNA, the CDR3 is TGTGCCAGCAGGACTCCAGGGACCTACGAGCAGTACTTC.

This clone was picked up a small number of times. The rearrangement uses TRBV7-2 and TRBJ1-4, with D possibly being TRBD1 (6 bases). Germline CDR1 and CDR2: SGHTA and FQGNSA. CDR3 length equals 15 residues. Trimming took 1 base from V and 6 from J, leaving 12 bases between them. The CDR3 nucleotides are TGTGCCAGCAGCTTAGGTCAGGGGCTTTATGAAAAACTGTTTTTT. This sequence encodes CASSLGQGLYEKLFF.

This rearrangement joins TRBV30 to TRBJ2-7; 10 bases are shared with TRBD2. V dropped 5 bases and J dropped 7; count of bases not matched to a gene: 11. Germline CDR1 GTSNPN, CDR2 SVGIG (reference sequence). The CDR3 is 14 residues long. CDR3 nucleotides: TGTGCCTGGGGCCTAGCGGGAGTGGCGGAGGAGCAGTACTTC. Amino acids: CAWGLAGVAEEQYF.

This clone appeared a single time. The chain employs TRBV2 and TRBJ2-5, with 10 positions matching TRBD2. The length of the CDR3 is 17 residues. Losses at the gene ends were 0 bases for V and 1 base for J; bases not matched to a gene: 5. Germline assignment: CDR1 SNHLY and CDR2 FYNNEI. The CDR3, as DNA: TGTGCCAGCAGTGAAGCACTCCTAGCGGGAGTCCAAGAGACCCAGTACTTC. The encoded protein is CASSEALLAGVQETQYF.

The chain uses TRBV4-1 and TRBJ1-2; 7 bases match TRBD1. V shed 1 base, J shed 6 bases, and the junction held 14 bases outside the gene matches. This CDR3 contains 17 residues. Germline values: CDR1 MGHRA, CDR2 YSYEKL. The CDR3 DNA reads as TGCGCCAGCAGCCAAGTTAGCCGACCGACAGGGAGTAATGGCTACACCTTC. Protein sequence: CASSQVSRPTGSNGYTF.

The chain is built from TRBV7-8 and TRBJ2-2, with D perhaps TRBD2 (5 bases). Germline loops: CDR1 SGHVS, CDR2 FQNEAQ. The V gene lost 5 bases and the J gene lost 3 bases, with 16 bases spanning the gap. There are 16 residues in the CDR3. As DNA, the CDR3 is TGTGCCAGCAGCGCTAATCGGGGATTAGACACCGGGGAGCTGTTTTTT. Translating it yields CASSANRGLDTGELFF.

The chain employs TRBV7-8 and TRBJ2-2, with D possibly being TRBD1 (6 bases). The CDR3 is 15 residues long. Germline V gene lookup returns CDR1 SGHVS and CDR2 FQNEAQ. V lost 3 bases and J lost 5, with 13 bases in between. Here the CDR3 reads CASSLTRGSTGELFF. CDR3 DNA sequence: TGTGCCAGCAGCTTGACCAGGGGTAGTACCGGGGAGCTGTTTTTT.

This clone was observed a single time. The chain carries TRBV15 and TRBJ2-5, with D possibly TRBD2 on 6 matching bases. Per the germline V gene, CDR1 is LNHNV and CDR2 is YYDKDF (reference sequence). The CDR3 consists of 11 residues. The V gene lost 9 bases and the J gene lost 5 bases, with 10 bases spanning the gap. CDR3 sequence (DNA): TGTGCCACGAAGGAGGGGGAGACCCAGTACTTC. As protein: CATKEGETQYF.

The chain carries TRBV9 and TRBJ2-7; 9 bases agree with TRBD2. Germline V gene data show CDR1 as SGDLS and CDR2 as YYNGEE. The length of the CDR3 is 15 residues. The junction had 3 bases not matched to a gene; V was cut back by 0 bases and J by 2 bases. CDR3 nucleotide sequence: TGTGCCAGCAGCGTAGGGCTAGCGGGGACCTACGAGCAGTACTTC. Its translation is CASSVGLAGTYEQYF.

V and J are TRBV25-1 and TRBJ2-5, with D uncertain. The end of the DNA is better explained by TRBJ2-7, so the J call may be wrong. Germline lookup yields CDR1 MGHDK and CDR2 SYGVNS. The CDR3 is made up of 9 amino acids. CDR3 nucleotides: TGTGCCAGCGGTACCGAGCAGTACTTC. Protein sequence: CASGTEQYF.

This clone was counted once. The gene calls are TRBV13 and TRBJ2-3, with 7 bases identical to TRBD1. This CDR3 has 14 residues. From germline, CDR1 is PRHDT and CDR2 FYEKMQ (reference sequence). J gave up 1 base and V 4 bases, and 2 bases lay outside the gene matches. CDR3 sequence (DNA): TGTGCCAGCAGCTCCGGACAGGGCACAGATACGCAGTATTTT. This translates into CASSSGQGTDTQYF.

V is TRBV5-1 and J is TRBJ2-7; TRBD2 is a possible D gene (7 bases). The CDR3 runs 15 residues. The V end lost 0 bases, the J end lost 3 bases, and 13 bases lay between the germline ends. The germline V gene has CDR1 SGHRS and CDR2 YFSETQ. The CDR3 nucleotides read TGCGCCAGCAGCTTGGTAAGGGGGGGGAACTACGAGCAGTACTTC. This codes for CASSLVRGGNYEQYF.

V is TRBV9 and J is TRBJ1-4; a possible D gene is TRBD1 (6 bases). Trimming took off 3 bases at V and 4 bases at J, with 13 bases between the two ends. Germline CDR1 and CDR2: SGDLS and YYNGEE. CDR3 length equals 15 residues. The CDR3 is CASSERDRLNEKLFF. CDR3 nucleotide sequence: TGTGCCAGCAGCGAGCGAGACAGGCTTAATGAAAAACTGTTTTTT.

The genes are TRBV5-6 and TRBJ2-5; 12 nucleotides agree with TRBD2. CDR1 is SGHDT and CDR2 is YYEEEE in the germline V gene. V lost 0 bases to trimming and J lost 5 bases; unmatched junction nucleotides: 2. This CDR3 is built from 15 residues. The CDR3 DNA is TGTGCCAGCAGCTTGGGGACTAGCGGGGTTGAGACCCAGTACTTC. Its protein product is CASSLGTSGVETQYF.

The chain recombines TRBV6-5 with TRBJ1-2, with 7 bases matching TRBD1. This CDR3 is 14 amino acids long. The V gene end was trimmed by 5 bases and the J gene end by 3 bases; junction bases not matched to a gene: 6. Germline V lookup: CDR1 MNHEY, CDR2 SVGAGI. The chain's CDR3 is CASSVGGGHYGYTF. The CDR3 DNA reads TGTGCCAGCAGTGTAGGGGGCGGGCACTATGGCTACACCTTC.

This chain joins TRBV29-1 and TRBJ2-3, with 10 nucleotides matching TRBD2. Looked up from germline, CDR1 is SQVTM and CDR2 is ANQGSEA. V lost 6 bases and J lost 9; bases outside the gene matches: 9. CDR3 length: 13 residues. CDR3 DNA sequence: TGCAGCGTCGGGAGCGGGAGGGCGCTCACGCAGTATTTT. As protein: CSVGSGRALTQYF.

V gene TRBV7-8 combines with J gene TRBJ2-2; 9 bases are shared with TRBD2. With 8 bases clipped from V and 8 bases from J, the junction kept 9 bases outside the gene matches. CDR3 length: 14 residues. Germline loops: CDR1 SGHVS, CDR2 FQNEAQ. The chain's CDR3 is CASRKAGGEGELFF. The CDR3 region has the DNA TGTGCCAGCCGCAAGGCGGGAGGGGAAGGGGAGCTGTTTTTT.

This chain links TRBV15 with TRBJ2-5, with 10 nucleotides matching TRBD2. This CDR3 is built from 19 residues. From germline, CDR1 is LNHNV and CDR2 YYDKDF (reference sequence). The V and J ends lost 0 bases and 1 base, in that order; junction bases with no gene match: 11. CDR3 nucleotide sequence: TGTGCCACCAGCAGAGAGGAGCTAGCGGGAGTGGTTAGCCAAGAGACCCAGTACTTC. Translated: CATSREELAGVVSQETQYF.

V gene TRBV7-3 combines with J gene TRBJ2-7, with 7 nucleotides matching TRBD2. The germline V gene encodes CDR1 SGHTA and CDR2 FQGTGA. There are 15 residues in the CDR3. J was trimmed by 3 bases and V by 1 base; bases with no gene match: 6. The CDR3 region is CASSLSPSGNYEQYF. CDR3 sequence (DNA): TGTGCCAGCAGCTTAAGCCCTAGCGGAAACTACGAGCAGTACTTC.